This TCR beta chain was recovered during a study of blood T cell repertoires in COVID-19. Study-level background: COVID-19 samples collected from the United States, Italy and Spain covered acute and convalescent phases. PBMCs, B-cell-depleted T cells, or T cells were the source of the cDNA or gDNA that made up the material.

The CDR3 extends over 16 amino acids. Losses at the gene ends were 1 base for V and 9 bases for J; bases not matched to a gene: 9. Germline V lookup: CDR1 SGHVS, CDR2 FNYEAQ. Per the original methods: Using reference gene primer amplification, nucleated cell counts were estimated. Generated by immunoSEQ multiplex PCR, the TCRdb table keeps only in-frame clones and is missing some. D and trimming were read from the DNA, whereas the V and J calls and clone size are those reported in that table. This table holds 75,000 to 95,000 clones, about 78% found once. The Seattle patients joined while their infection was active and were tracked longitudinally afterward.

The source material was peripheral blood. This chain uses TRBV7-6 with TRBJ2-1; 10 bases fit TRBD2. The receptor's source is a man aged 55 to 70 with COVID-19, enrolled during active disease. CDR3 coding DNA: TGTGCCAGCAGCTTAGGGGGACTAGCGACGGTCGGTGAGCAGTTCTTC. Translating it yields CASSLGGLATVGEQFF. The variable domain in full, with the rest retrieved from reference TRBV7-6 and TRBJ2-1, is GAGVSQSPRYKVTKRGQDVALRCDPISGHVSLYWYRQALGQGPEFLTYFNYEAQQDKSGLPNDRFSAERPEGSISTLTIQRTEQRDSAMYRCASSLGGLATVGEQFFGPGTRLTVL.